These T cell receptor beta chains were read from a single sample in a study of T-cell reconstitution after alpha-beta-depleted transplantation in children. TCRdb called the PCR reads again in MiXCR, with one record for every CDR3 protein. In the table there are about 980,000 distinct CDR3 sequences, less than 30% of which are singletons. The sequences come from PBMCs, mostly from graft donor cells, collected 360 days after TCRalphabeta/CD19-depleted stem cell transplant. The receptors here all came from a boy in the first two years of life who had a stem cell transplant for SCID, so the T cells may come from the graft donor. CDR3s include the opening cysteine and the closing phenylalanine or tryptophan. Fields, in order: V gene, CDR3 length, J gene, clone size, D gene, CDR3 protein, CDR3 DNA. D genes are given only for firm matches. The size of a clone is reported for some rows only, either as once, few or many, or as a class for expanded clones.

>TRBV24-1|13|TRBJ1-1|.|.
CATSVGRNTEAFF
TGTGCCACCAGTGTCGGCAGGAACACTGAAGCTTTCTTT
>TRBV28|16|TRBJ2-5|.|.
CASSLVRGPGQETQYF
TGTGCCAGCAGTTTGGTCCGGGGCCCCGGCCAAGAGACCCAGTACTTC
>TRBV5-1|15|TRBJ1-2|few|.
CASSSGQPVEEGYTF
TGCGCCAGCAGCTCTGGACAACCAGTCGAGGAGGGCTACACCTTC
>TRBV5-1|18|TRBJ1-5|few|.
CASSFWPGPTYSNQPQHF
TGCGCCAGCAGCTTTTGGCCAGGGCCGACATATAGCAATCAGCCCCAGCATTTT
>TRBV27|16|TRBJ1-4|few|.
CASSLSQGRPREKLFF
TGTGCCAGCAGTCTCAGTCAGGGCCGACCTCGGGAAAAACTGTTTTTT
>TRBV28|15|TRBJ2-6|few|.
CASSLFGSGANVLTF
TGTGCCAGCAGTTTATTCGGTTCCGGGGCCAACGTCCTGACTTTC
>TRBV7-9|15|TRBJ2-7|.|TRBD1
CASSYNQQGVHEQYF
TGTGCCAGCAGCTATAACCAACAGGGGGTCCACGAGCAGTACTTC
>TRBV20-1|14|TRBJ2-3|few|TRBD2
CSANPAGGTDTQYF
TGCAGTGCTAACCCAGCGGGGGGCACAGATACGCAGTATTTT
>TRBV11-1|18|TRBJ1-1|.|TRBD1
CASSAHGQGPPMNTEAFF
TGTGCCAGCAGCGCCCATGGACAGGGCCCTCCTATGAACACTGAAGCTTTCTTT
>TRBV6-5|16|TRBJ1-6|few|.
CASSYRTSSYNSPLHF
TGTGCCAGCAGTTACCGGACTAGCTCCTATAATTCACCCCTCCACTTT
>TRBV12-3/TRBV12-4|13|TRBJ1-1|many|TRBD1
CASSGDRNTEAFF
TGTGCCTCATCTGGGGACAGAAACACTGAAGCTTTCTTT
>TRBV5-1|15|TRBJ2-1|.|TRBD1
CASDLGPRQGNEQFF
TGCGCCAGCGACCTGGGGCCGAGACAGGGCAATGAGCAGTTCTTC
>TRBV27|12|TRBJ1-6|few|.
CASRIYNSPLHF
TGTGCCAGCAGAATTTATAATTCACCCCTCCACTTT
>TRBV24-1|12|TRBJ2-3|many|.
CATSDNRGTQYF
TGTGCCACCAGTGATAACAGAGGGACGCAGTATTTT
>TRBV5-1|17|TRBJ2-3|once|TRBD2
CASSPTSGGAPLNTQYF
TGCGCCAGCAGCCCGACTAGCGGGGGGGCCCCCCTTAATACGCAGTATTTT
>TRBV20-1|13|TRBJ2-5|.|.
CSARVGVLKTQYF
TGCAGTGCTAGAGTTGGGGTTTTGAAGACCCAGTACTTC
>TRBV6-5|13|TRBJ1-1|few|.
CASSYEANTEAFF
TGTGCCAGCAGTTATGAGGCGAACACTGAAGCTTTCTTT
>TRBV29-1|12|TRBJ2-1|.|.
CSVVRVNNEQFF
TGCAGCGTTGTCAGGGTGAACAATGAGCAGTTCTTC
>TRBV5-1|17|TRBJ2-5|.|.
CASSLEGGGWYQETQYF
TGCGCCAGCAGCTTGGAAGGGGGGGGATGGTACCAAGAGACCCAGTACTTC
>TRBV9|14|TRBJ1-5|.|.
CASSVDGGDQPQHF
TGTGCCAGCAGCGTAGATGGCGGGGATCAGCCCCAGCATTTT
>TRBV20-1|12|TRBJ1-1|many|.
CSAILGHTEAFF
TGCAGTGCCATCCTGGGGCACACTGAAGCTTTCTTT
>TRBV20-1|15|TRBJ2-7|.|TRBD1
CSARDSRKASYEQYF
TGCAGCGCCCGGGACAGTCGAAAGGCCTCCTACGAGCAGTACTTC
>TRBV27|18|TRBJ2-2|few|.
CASSSLLTLLTDTGELFF
TGTGCCAGCAGTTCGCTCCTCACCCTATTAACCGACACCGGGGAGCTGTTTTTT
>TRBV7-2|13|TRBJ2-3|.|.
CASSPTWQDTQYF
TGTGCCAGCAGCCCCACTTGGCAAGATACGCAGTATTTT
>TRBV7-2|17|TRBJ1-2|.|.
CASSLGSTESAVYGYTF
TGTGCCAGCAGCTTAGGGTCTACGGAGTCAGCAGTCTATGGCTACACCTTC
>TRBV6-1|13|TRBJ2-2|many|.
CASSDSGTGELFF
TGTGCCAGCAGTGACAGCGGAACCGGGGAGCTGTTTTTT
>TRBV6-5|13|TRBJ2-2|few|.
CASSYSIPGELFF
TGTGCCAGCAGTTACTCGATTCCCGGGGAGCTGTTTTTT
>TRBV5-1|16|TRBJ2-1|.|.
CASREPGLAPHNEQFF
TGCGCCAGCAGGGAACCTGGGCTAGCCCCGCACAATGAGCAGTTCTTC
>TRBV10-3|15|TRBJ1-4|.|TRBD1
CAISESEAGGEKLFF
TGTGCCATCAGTGAGTCGGAGGCAGGGGGCGAAAAACTGTTTTTT
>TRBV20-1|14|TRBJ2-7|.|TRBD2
CSARPGLESYKQYF
TGCAGTGCTAGGCCGGGACTAGAGTCATACAAGCAGTACTTC
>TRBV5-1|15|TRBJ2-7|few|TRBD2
CASSLDGAKRGEQYF
TGCGCCAGCAGCTTGGACGGGGCTAAGCGGGGCGAGCAGTACTTC
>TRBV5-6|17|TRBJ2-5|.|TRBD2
CASSLLGLAGGQETQYF
TGTGCCAGCAGCTTGCTGGGACTAGCGGGGGGGCAAGAGACCCAGTACTTC
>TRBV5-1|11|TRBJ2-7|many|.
CASSLGGEQYF
TGTGCCAGCAGCTTAGGGGGAGAGCAGTACTTC
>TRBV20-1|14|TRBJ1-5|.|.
CSAINARSNQPQHF
TGCAGTGCGATAAACGCCCGCAGCAATCAGCCCCAGCATTTT
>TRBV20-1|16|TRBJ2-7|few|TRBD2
CSAREDLAGIPYEQYF
TGCAGTGCTAGGGAAGACCTAGCGGGGATCCCCTACGAGCAGTACTTC
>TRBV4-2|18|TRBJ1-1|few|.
CASSQGVQGMMVNTEAFF
TGTGCCAGCAGCCAAGGAGTGCAGGGGATGATGGTGAACACTGAAGCTTTCTTT
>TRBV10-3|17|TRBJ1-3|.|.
CAISPRWASFSGNTIYF
TGTGCCATCAGCCCTCGTTGGGCCTCGTTTTCTGGAAACACCATATATTTT
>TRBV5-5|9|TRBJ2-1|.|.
CASRGGRFF
TGTGCCAGCAGGGGGGGGCGGTTCTTC
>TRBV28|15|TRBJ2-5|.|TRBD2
CASTPHTSGAGTQYF
TGTGCCAGCACTCCCCATACTAGCGGGGCGGGGACCCAGTACTTC
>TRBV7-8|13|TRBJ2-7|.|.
CASSRGPTVEQYF
TGTGCCAGCAGCCGAGGGCCAACTGTGGAGCAGTACTTC